Following are 7 T cell receptor beta chains from one sample sequenced in a study of blood T cell repertoires in COVID-19. Repertoires were generated with immunoSEQ multiplex PCR, while TCRdb's copy carries only in-frame clones and drops some. The top ten hold more than 8.5% of the sample, which has about 220,000 clones, 70% to 90% seen once. Source material: peripheral blood. These receptor sequences come from a woman between 45 and 60 years old with COVID-19, enrolled during active disease.

The chain combines TRBV30 with TRBJ1-2; maybe TRBD1 (6 bases). The germline V gene encodes CDR1 GTSNPN and CDR2 SVGIG (reference sequence). Trimming left V 4 bases short and J 2 bases short, with 11 bases between. The CDR3 runs 13 residues. DNA for the CDR3: TGTGCCTGGAACAGGGCAGGGAACTATGGCTACACCTTC. Protein product: CAWNRAGNYGYTF.

This sequence joins TRBV24-1 and TRBJ1-1; no clear D. Trimming took off 11 bases at V and 5 bases at J, with 17 bases between the two ends. This CDR3 comprises 13 residues. CDR1 and CDR2 from the germline V gene are KGHDR and SFDVKD. The CDR3 region has the DNA TGTGCCAGCCAGGAAGGTCATAGAACTGAAGCTTTCTTT. Encoded protein: CASQEGHRTEAFF.

This chain links TRBV3-1 (or the pseudogene TRBV3-2) with TRBJ2-1, with 7 bases identical to TRBD2. The ends lost 1 base at V and 15 bases at J; junction bases unmatched: 9. The germline CDR1 and CDR2 sequences are LGHDT and YNNKEL (reference sequence). The length of the CDR3 is 13 residues. The DNA of the CDR3 is TGTGCCAGCAGCCAAGGAACAAAGGGCGGGGGGTTCTTC. As protein: CASSQGTKGGGFF.

This clone was seen a few times. The V call is TRBV7-9, the J call TRBJ1-1; 7 bases line up with TRBD1. After removal of 1 base from V and 6 bases from J, the junction contained 2 bases not matched to a gene. CDR1 and CDR2 from the germline V gene are SEHNR and FQNEAQ (reference sequence). The CDR3 runs to 13 residues. The CDR3 protein is CASSLDQGAEAFF. The CDR3 bases are TGTGCCAGCAGCTTAGATCAGGGGGCTGAAGCTTTCTTT.

In this sample, this clone turned up a few times. The rearrangement joins TRBV12-3 or TRBV12-4 to TRBJ1-3; perhaps TRBD1 as D (6 bases). Deletions cut 3 bases from V and 8 bases from J, with 11 bases between. CDR3 size: 13 residues. This CDR3 is CASSFGRGYTIYF. CDR3 nucleotide sequence: TGTGCCAGCAGTTTCGGCAGGGGTTACACCATATATTTT.

The chain employs TRBV28 and TRBJ1-4; 7 bases are shared with TRBD1. The germline CDR1 and CDR2 sequences are MDHEN and SYDVKM. V trimming: 1 base; J trimming: 8 bases; junction bases outside the gene matches: 7. The CDR3 runs to 15 residues. The CDR3 bases are TGTGCCAGCAGTTTATTAACCAGGGGGACAGAAAAACTGTTTTTT. Amino acids: CASSLLTRGTEKLFF. Drawing the rest from reference TRBV28 and TRBJ1-4, the complete variable domain is DVKVTQSSRYLVKRTGEKVFLECVQDMDHENMFWYRQDPGLGLRLIYFSYDVKMKEKGDIPEGYSVSREKKERFSLILESASTNQTSMYLCASSLLTRGTEKLFFGSGTQLSVL.

The rearrangement joins TRBV9 to TRBJ1-2, with TRBD1 identical over 9 bases. V shed 3 bases and J 7 bases; nucleotides not matched to a gene: 4. The CDR3 covers 13 residues. Per germline, CDR1 SGDLS and CDR2 YYNGEE. The CDR3 is CASSERTGAGYTF. The CDR3 DNA reads TGTGCCAGCAGCGAGCGGACAGGGGCTGGCTACACCTTC. Based on the CDR3 plus reference TRBV9 and TRBJ1-2, the full variable domain is DSGVTQTPKHLITATGQRVTLRCSPRSGDLSVYWYQQSLDQGLQFLIQYYNGEERAKGNILERFSAQQFPDLHSELNLSSLELGDSALYFCASSERTGAGYTFGSGTRLTVV.